Following are 21 T cell receptor beta chains from one sample sequenced in a study of breast tumors, draining lymph nodes, adjacent tissues. TCRdb ran MiXCR on the multiplex PCR reads and lists one entry per CDR3 protein. Of 150,000 to 250,000 distinct CDR3 sequences in the sample, roughly 29% were seen once. Axillary draining lymph nodes of breast cancer patients supplied the node samples. Sequenced: axillary lymph node tissue. The receptors here all came from a female donor with breast cancer. Some clones in this sample may be carry-over from other donors' samples.

A word on this clonotype: One base away lies a much larger clone, so this may be a sequencing read error. The rearrangement joins TRBV5-6 to TRBJ2-1, with no clear D. CDR1 and CDR2 from the germline V gene are SGHDT and YYEEEE. V was shortened by 4 bases and J by 9 bases, with 17 bases between the two germline ends. The CDR3 contains 14 residues. CDR3 protein: CASSAYGPYAEQFF. The DNA of the CDR3 is TGTGCCAGCAGCGCTTACGGACCATATGCTGAGCAGTTCTTC.

The chain combines TRBV7-9 with TRBJ2-7; tentative D call: TRBD2 (7 bases). V was pared by 7 bases and J by 7 bases, with 17 bases between. The germline V gene has CDR1 SEHNR and CDR2 FQNEAQ (reference sequence). The CDR3 contains 13 residues. The CDR3 DNA sequence: TGTGCCAGCACCCCCCTGGGGGGGCGAGAGCAGTACTTC. This translates into CASTPLGGREQYF.

CDR3 coding DNA: TGTGCCAGCGTAGGTGGGGGTGGAAACACCATATATTTT. It is translated as CASVGGGGNTIYF. The chain employs TRBV11-2 and TRBJ1-3; TRBD1 is a possible D gene (5 bases). Germline V gene data show CDR1 as SGHAT and CDR2 as FQNNGV. There are 13 residues in the CDR3. V dropped 8 bases and J dropped 3 bases, with 11 bases sitting between them.

This clonotype was seen at least ten times. This chain links TRBV20-1 with TRBJ2-7; D gene uncertain. Germline loops: CDR1 DFQATT, CDR2 SNEGSKA (reference sequence). The ends were cut back, 0 bases at V and 0 bases at J, with 12 bases in the middle. The CDR3 totals 15 residues. The CDR3 reads CSARDNTVSSYEQYF. CDR3 sequence (DNA): TGCAGTGCTAGAGATAACACGGTTAGCTCCTACGAGCAGTACTTC.

The table lists this clonotype with many counts. The chain recombines TRBV7-2 with TRBJ2-2; the D is unclear. CDR3 length: 13 amino acids. From germline, CDR1 is SGHTA and CDR2 FQGNSA. V was pared by 1 base and J by 2 bases, with 2 bases between. The CDR3: CASSLDNTGELFF. The CDR3 nucleotides are TGTGCCAGCAGCTTAGACAACACCGGGGAGCTGTTTTTT.

The rearrangement uses TRBV20-1 and TRBJ2-1, with TRBD2 identical over 9 bases. V trimming: 1 base; J trimming: 7 bases; junction bases outside the gene matches: 2. Germline V gene data show CDR1 as DFQATT and CDR2 as SNEGSKA (reference sequence). This CDR3 contains 13 residues. This CDR3 reads CSARATSGNEQFF. CDR3 sequence (DNA): TGCAGTGCTAGAGCTACTAGCGGGAATGAGCAGTTCTTC.

The chain employs TRBV2 and TRBJ2-1, with D perhaps matching TRBD2 (7 bases). This CDR3 contains 16 residues. Trimming took off 11 bases at V and 6 bases at J, with 26 bases between the two ends. The germline gives CDR1 SNHLY, CDR2 FYNNEI. The CDR3 DNA follows: TGTGCCCTCAGCAGGGGCACGGCGGGAGAGCTCAATGAGCAGTTCTTC. Protein product: CALSRGTAGELNEQFF.

In its sample, this clonotype was seen once. V gene TRBV6-5 combines with J gene TRBJ1-6; D gene ambiguous. Germline CDR1 and CDR2: MNHEY and SVGAGI. This CDR3 is 14 amino acids long. V lost 4 bases and J lost 2, with 6 bases in between. In nucleotides, the CDR3 is TGTGCCAGCAGTTGGGAGGCCTATAATTCACCCCTCCACTTT. It codes for CASSWEAYNSPLHF.

This clonotype was counted at least ten times. The CDR3 DNA reads TGCGCCAGCACCCGGGTGGGGGGGGCCGCCTACAATGAGCAGTTCTTC. Its translation: CASTRVGGAAYNEQFF. This chain uses TRBV5-1 with TRBJ2-1, with D tentatively TRBD2 (7 bases). Germline values: CDR1 SGHRS, CDR2 YFSETQ. CDR3 length: 16 residues. V lost 6 bases, J lost 2 bases, and 18 bases lay in between.

Comment on this clonotype: Without the conserved terminal phenylalanine or tryptophan, this CDR3 likely stems from a read error. The chain joins TRBV12-3 or TRBV12-4 to TRBJ2-1, with 11 nucleotides matching TRBD1. The CDR3 contains 15 residues. J was trimmed by 9 bases and V by 6 bases; bases with no gene match: 10. The CDR3 is CASRTVDRGQGEQFY. In DNA form, the CDR3 reads TGTGCCAGCAGAACCGTGGACAGGGGGCAAGGTGAGCAGTTCTAC.

This clonotype was counted many times. CDR3 sequence: CASSLAAGQNYGYTF. The CDR3 DNA is TGCGCCAGCAGCTTGGCTGCAGGGCAAAACTATGGCTACACCTTC. The chain employs TRBV5-1 and TRBJ1-2, with D perhaps matching TRBD1 (5 bases). The V gene lost 0 bases and the J gene lost 2 bases, with 11 bases spanning the gap. The CDR3 has 15 amino acids. CDR1 SGHRS and CDR2 YFSETQ come from the germline V gene.

The rearrangement uses TRBV20-1 and TRBJ2-7; D possibly matches TRBD1 or TRBD2 (5 bases each). Germline CDR1 is DFQATT and CDR2 is SNEGSKA (reference sequence). V lost 6 bases, J lost 8 bases, and 32 bases lay in between. The CDR3 is 17 residues long. The CDR3: CSARRGGGTEEGYKQYF. The CDR3 DNA reads as TGCAGTGCCAGGAGAGGAGGAGGCACTGAAGAGGGGTACAAGCAGTACTTC.

A note on this clonotype: It may be a read error: a sequence one base away is much more abundant. The chain links TRBV30 to TRBJ2-3; 8 bases agree with TRBD2. V trimming: 1 base; J trimming: 4 bases; junction bases outside the gene matches: 7. From germline, CDR1 is GTSNPN and CDR2 SVGIG (reference sequence). The CDR3 consists of 15 residues. The CDR3 protein is CAWSAGGAVADTQYF. As DNA, the CDR3 is TGTGCCTGGAGTGCCGGGGGGGCCGTAGCAGATACGCAGTATTTT.

This clonotype was counted many times. The V gene is TRBV5-6, the J gene TRBJ2-7, with 8 bases matching TRBD1. Germline CDR1 and CDR2: SGHDT and YYEEEE. This CDR3 contains 16 residues. Trimming removed 4 bases from V and 7 bases from J; junction bases left unmatched: 16. CDR3 loop: CASSPRTGGQGGEQYF. For the CDR3, the DNA is TGTGCCAGCAGCCCACGGACAGGAGGACAGGGTGGAGAGCAGTACTTC.

In its sample, this clonotype was seen once. The junction shows a germline mismatch at one end, possibly a read error. The chain uses TRBV6-5 and TRBJ1-2, with TRBD1 as a possible D gene (5 bases). CDR1 is MNHEY and CDR2 is SVGAGI in the germline V gene. This CDR3 comprises 12 residues. The CDR3 protein is CASSSRGYGNTF. As DNA, the CDR3 is TGTGCCAGCAGTTCGAGGGGCTATGGCAACACCTTC.

This clonotype was detected ten times or more. CDR3 sequence reads: CSVDPSGTEYNEQFF. In DNA form, the CDR3 reads TGCAGCGTTGATCCGTCCGGGACAGAATACAATGAGCAGTTCTTC. This rearrangement joins TRBV29-1 to TRBJ2-1; 7 bases match TRBD1. The CDR3 covers 15 residues. Germline V gene lookup returns CDR1 SQVTM and CDR2 ANQGSEA. With 3 bases clipped from V and 4 bases from J, the junction kept 9 bases outside the gene matches.

This clonotype occurred many times. V and J are TRBV7-9 and TRBJ2-3; 8 nucleotides agree with TRBD1. The germline gives CDR1 SEHNR, CDR2 FQNEAQ (reference sequence). Trimming cost V 5 bases and J 4 bases; bases outside gene matches: 8. The CDR3 has 15 residues. The CDR3 bases are TGTGCCAGCAGCCACTCGGACAGGGCGGCAGATACGCAGTATTTT. Its protein product is CASSHSDRAADTQYF.

The genes are TRBV20-1 and TRBJ2-2; TRBD2 matches at 8 bases. The CDR3 extends over 15 amino acids. Trimming took 3 bases from V and 4 from J; bases not matched to a gene: 7. Germline-derived CDR1 and CDR2 are DFQATT and SNEGSKA (reference sequence). As DNA, the CDR3 is TGCAGTGCTAGTCTGGCGGGAGGACGCACCGGGGAGCTGTTTTTT. Translated: CSASLAGGRTGELFF.

This clonotype showed up many times. J is TRBJ2-7 and V is TRBV9, with D unresolved. V was pared by 1 base and J by 6 bases, with 11 bases between. The length of the CDR3 is 13 residues. The germline V gene encodes CDR1 SGDLS and CDR2 YYNGEE. For the CDR3, the DNA is TGTGCCAGCAGCGTAACTGCTAGGAGCGAGCAGTACTTC. It specifies CASSVTARSEQYF.

This clonotype was counted ten times or more. The V gene is TRBV20-1, the J gene TRBJ1-2, with D maybe TRBD1 (6 bases). CDR3 size: 13 residues. V was shortened by 2 bases and J by 4 bases, with 11 bases between the two germline ends. Per germline, CDR1 DFQATT and CDR2 SNEGSKA (reference sequence). CDR3 bases: TGCAGTGCTAGAAGACCGGGGGCCTATGGCTACACCTTC. This gives the protein CSARRPGAYGYTF.

This clonotype was counted many times. V gene TRBV19 combines with J gene TRBJ2-4; TRBD1 might be the D (8 bases). The CDR3 sequence is 14 residues long. The V end was cut by 6 bases, the J end by 8 bases, with 17 bases between. The germline V gene has CDR1 LNHDA and CDR2 SQIVND (reference sequence). CDR3 amino acids: CASSGDRSGDIQYF. In DNA form, the CDR3 reads TGTGCCAGTAGCGGGGACAGGAGCGGGGACATTCAGTACTTC.